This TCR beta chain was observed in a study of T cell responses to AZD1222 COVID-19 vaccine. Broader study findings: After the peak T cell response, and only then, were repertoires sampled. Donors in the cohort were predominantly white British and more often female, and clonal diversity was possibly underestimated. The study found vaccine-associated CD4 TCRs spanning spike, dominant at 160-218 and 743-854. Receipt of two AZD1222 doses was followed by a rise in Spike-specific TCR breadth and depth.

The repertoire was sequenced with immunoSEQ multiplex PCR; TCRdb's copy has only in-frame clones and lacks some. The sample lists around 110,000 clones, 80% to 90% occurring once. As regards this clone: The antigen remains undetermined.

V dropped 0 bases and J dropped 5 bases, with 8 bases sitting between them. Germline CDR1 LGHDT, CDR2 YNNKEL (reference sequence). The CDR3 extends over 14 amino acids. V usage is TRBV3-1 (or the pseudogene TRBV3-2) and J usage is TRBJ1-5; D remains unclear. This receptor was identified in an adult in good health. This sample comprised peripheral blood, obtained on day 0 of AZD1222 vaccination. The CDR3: CASSQDLVYQPQHF. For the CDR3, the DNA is TGTGCCAGCAGCCAAGATCTTGTCTATCAGCCCCAGCATTTT.